This TCR beta chain is drawn from a study of vaccination and CD4 T cells after COVID-19. Across the study: The post-vaccine samples came a median approximately 75 days after dose two (range 14 to 241).

Treatment noted: roughly nine-day PBMC culture with coronavirus spike peptide pools or control peptides (ViraFEST assay). On this clonotype itself: The target antigen is unknown.

The CDR3 is made up of 14 amino acids. V lost 1 base and J lost 1, with 10 bases in between. From germline, CDR1 is DFQATT and CDR2 SNEGSKA (reference sequence). The assay that was used to sequence DNA from cultured CD4+ T cells was the Oncomine TCR Beta short-read assay. TCRdb reprocessed the PCR reads with MiXCR, giving one entry per CDR3 protein. The sample records 6,500 to 10,000 distinct CDR3 sequences, 73% being singletons. The receptor's source is a human donor who had recovered from COVID-19. The sample consisted of CD4+ T cells from blood, cultured in vitro. The chain couples TRBV20-1 to TRBJ2-5; no clear D gene. The CDR3 nucleotides read TGCAGTGCTAGAGGCAAGGTATTCCAAGAGACCCAGTACTTC. Encoded protein: CSARGKVFQETQYF.